This T cell receptor (beta chain) was observed in a study of cytomegalovirus exposure and HLA in healthy donors. General study findings and limits: In a later analysis, a missense DCLRE1C variant was linked to TCR beta V- and J-gene trimming. Analyses of presence and absence presupposed an approximately uniform sequencing depth across donors. The study had only CMV serostatus as immune exposure information. Later analysis suggested most CMV-associated TCR beta chains were HLA-restricted.

Germline V gives CDR1 LNHDA, CDR2 SQIVND (reference sequence). Losses at the gene ends were 2 bases for V and 0 bases for J; bases not matched to a gene: 8. CDR3 length equals 19 residues. Worth noting for this clone: The antigen is undetermined.

Primers included in the PCR were 60 Vbeta and 13 Jbeta primers. Measured with immunoSEQ multiplex PCR; TCRdb has only the in-frame clones, and not every one. The sample includes some 130,000 clones, about three quarters of them seen just once. The chain has TRBV19 and TRBJ2-3; 13 positions match TRBD2. This TCR was sampled from a woman in her thirties or forties in good health and CMV-seronegative. Sequencing was performed on PBMCs. The CDR3 region is CASSIFGLAGETSTDTQYF. For the CDR3, the DNA is TGTGCCAGTAGTATATTCGGACTAGCGGGGGAAACTAGCACAGATACGCAGTATTTT.